The source of this T cell receptor beta chain is a study of cytomegalovirus exposure and HLA in healthy donors. Of note for this clone: Its antigen is not identified. A junction end diverges from the germline sequence, so it may reflect a read error.

Broader study findings: Later work found most CMV-associated TCR beta chains apparently HLA-restricted. In an earlier analysis, about 87% or about 30%: the productive usage of most TCR beta V segments.

CDR1 is KGHSY, CDR2 FQNENV, per germline. There are 14 residues in the CDR3. Use of 60 Vbeta and 13 Jbeta primers characterized the PCR. Profiling relied on immunoSEQ multiplex PCR, and the TCRdb table lists in-frame clones only, not all of them. Counted here are about 160,000 clones, about three quarters occurring once; the ten biggest clones make up less than 0.9%. The clonotype originates from a female donor in good health and CMV-seronegative. The chain uses TRBV16 and TRBJ2-7; tentative D call: TRBD1 (5 bases). Sequencing was performed on PBMCs. The CDR3 bases are TGTGCCAGCACCCAACAGGTTACCTCCTACGAGCAGTACTTC. This sequence encodes CASTQQVTSYEQYF.